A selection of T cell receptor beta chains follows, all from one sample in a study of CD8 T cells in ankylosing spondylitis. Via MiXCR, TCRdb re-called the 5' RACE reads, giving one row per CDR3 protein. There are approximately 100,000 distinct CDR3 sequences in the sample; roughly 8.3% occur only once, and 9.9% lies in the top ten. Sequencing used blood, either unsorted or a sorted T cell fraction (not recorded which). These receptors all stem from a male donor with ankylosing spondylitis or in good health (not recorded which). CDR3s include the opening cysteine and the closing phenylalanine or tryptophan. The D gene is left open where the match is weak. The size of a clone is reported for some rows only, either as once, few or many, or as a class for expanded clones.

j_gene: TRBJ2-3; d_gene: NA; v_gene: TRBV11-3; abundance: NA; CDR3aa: CASSLSHSSGTQYF; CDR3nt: TGTGCCAGCAGCTTATCGCACAGCTCGGGTACGCAGTATTTT
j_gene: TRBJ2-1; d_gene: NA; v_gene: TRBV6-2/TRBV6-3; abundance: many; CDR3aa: CASKVQGYNEQFF; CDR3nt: TGTGCCAGCAAGGTGCAGGGATACAATGAGCAGTTCTTC
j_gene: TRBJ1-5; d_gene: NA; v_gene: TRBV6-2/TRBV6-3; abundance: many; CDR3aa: CASSYPRPGRQPQHF; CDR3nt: TGTGCCAGCAGTTACCCGAGGCCGGGAAGACAGCCCCAGCATTTT
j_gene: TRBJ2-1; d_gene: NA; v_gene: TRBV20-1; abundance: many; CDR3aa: CSASGGTYNEQFF; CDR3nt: TGCAGTGCTAGTGGCGGGACTTACAATGAGCAGTTCTTC
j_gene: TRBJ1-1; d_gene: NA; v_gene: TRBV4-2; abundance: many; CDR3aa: CASSQGTNDNAEAFF; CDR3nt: TGTGCCAGCAGCCAAGGGACCAACGACAACGCTGAAGCTTTCTTT
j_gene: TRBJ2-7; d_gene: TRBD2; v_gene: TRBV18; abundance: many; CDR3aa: CASSHGGGYEQYF; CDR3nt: TGTGCCAGCTCACATGGGGGGGGATACGAGCAGTACTTC
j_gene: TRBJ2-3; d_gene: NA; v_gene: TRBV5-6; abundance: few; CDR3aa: CASSESLGLLLDTDTQYF; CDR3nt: TGTGCCAGCAGCGAATCCCTTGGACTACTACTAGACACAGATACGCAGTATTTT
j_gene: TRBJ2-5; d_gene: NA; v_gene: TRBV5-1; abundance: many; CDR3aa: CASSVGVTQYF; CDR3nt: TGCGCCAGCAGCGTGGGTGTAACCCAGTACTTC
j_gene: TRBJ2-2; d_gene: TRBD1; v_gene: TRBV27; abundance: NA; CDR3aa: CASSSRQGARPELFF; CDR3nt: TGTGCCAGCAGTTCCAGACAGGGGGCAAGGCCGGAGCTGTTTTTT
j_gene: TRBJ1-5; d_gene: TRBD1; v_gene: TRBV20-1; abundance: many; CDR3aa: CSARDLERGLADREIQPQHF; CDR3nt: TGCAGTGCTAGAGATCTAGAGCGGGGGCTCGCCGACAGGGAGATTCAGCCCCAGCATTTT
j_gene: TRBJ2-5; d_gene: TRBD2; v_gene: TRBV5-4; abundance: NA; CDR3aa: CASSLVSLAGGFRETQYF; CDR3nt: TGTGCCAGCAGCTTGGTGTCGCTAGCGGGGGGATTCCGAGAGACCCAGTACTTC
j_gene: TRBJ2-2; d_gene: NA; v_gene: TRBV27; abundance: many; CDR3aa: CASSQTSTSNTGELFF; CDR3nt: TGTGCCAGCAGCCAAACTAGCACTTCGAACACCGGGGAGCTGTTTTTT
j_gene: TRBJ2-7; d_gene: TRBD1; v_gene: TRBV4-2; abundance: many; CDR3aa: CASSQTTGEEQYF; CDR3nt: TGTGCCAGCAGCCAAACCACAGGGGAAGAGCAGTACTTC
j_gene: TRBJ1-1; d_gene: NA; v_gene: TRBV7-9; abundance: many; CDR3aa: CASSLGRALAEAFF; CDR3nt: TGTGCCAGCAGCCTGGGGAGGGCTTTGGCTGAAGCTTTCTTT
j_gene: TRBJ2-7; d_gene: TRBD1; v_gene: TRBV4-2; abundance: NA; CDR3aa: CASSRGQGAYEQYF; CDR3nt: TGTGCCAGCAGCCGGGGGCAGGGGGCCTACGAGCAGTACTTC
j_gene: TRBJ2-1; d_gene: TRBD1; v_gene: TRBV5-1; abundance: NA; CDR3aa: CASSPQGSSYNEQFF; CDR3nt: TGCGCCAGCAGCCCACAGGGGAGCTCCTACAATGAGCAGTTCTTC
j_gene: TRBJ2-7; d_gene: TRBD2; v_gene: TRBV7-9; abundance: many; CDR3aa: CASGTSGSPYEQYF; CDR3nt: TGTGCCTCAGGGACTAGCGGGAGCCCTTACGAGCAGTACTTC
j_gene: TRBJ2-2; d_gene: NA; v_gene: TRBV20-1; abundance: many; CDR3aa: CSARDGGMTSGELFF; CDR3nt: TGCAGTGCTAGAGATGGTGGCATGACCAGCGGGGAGCTGTTTTTT
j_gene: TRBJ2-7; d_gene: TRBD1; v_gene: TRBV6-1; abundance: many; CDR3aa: CASSSPGQGTYEQYF; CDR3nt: TGTGCCAGCAGCTCTCCGGGACAGGGCACCTACGAGCAGTACTTC
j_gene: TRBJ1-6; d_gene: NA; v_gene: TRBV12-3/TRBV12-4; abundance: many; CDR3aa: CASSYKGAGNSPLHF; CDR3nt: TGTGCCAGCAGTTATAAAGGGGCTGGGAATTCACCCCTCCACTTT
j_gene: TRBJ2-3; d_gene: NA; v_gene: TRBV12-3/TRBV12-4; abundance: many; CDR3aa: CASSHRQFSSTDTQYF; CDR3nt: TGTGCCAGCAGCCACCGACAGTTCTCTAGCACAGATACGCAGTATTTT
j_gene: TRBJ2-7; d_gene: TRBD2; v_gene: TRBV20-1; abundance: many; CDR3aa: CSASMSGTTYEQYF; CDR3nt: TGCAGTGCTAGTATGAGCGGGACGACCTACGAGCAGTACTTC
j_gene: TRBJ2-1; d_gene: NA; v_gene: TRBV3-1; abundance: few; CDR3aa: CASSQDITLGRAVWF; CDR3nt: TGTGCCAGCAGCCAAGATATCACCCTGGGCAGAGCAGTTTGGTTC
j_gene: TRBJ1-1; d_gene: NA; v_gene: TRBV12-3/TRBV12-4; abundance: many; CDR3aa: CASSLGAEGNKAFF; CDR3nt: TGTGCCAGCAGTTTAGGGGCGGAAGGAAACAAGGCTTTCTTT
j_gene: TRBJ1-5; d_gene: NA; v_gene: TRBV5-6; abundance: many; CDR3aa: CASSLAEAGNQPQHF; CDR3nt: TGTGCCAGCAGCTTGGCGGAGGCAGGCAATCAGCCCCAGCATTTT
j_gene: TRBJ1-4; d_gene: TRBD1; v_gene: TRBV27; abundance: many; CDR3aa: CASSLTPPGQGHEKLFF; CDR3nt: TGTGCCAGCAGCCTAACTCCACCGGGACAGGGGCATGAAAAACTGTTTTTT
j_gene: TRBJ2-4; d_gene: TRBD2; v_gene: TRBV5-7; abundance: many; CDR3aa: CASSLNFALRGRDIQYF; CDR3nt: TGTGCCAGCAGCTTGAATTTTGCGTTACGGGGGAGGGACATTCAGTACTTC
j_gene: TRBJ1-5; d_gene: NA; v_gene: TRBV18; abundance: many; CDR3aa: CASSAGLSSNQPQHF; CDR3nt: TGTGCCAGCTCAGCGGGACTGAGTAGCAATCAGCCCCAGCATTTT
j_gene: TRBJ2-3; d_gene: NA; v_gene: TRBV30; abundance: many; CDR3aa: CAWAGASTDTQYF; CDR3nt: TGTGCCTGGGCTGGAGCTAGCACAGATACGCAGTATTTT
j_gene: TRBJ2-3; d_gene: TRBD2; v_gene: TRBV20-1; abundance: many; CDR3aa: CSANSGRTDTQYF; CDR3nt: TGCAGTGCTAACAGCGGGAGGACAGATACGCAGTATTTT
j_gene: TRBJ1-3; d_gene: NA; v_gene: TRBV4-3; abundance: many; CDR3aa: CASSLTAVSFSGNTIYF; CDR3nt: TGCGCCAGCAGTCTTACGGCGGTATCTTTCTCTGGAAACACCATATATTTT
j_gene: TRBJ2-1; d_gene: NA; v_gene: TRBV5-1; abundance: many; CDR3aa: CASSLSPTGEQFF; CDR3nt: TGCGCCAGCAGCCTATCCCCGACGGGGGAGCAGTTCTTC
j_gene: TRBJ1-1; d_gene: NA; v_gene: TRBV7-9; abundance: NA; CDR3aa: CASTVGGTTEAFF; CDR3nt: TGTGCCAGCACCGTTGGGGGGACCACTGAAGCTTTCTTT
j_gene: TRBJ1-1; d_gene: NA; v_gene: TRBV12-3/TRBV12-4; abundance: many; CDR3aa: CASTPGAGQANTEAFF; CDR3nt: TGTGCCAGCACCCCCGGGGCAGGGCAAGCGAACACTGAAGCTTTCTTT
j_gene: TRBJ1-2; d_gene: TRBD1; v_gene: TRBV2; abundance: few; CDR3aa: CASSDLWTGKLYGYTF; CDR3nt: TGTGCCAGCAGTGATTTATGGACAGGAAAACTCTATGGCTACACCTTC
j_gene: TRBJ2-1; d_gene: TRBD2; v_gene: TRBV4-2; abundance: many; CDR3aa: CASSTGLLRVNTYNEQFF; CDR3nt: TGTGCCAGCAGCACGGGACTACTACGCGTGAATACCTACAATGAGCAGTTCTTC
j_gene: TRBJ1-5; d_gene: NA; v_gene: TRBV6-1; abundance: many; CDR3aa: CASRGGGPQHF; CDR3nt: TGTGCCAGCAGGGGGGGTGGGCCCCAGCATTTT
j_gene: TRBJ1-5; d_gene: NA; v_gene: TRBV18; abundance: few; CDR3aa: CASSPTPDQPQHF; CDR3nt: TGTGCCAGCTCACCTACGCCAGATCAGCCCCAGCATTTT
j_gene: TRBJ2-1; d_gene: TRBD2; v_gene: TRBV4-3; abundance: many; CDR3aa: CASSQEGGRAQFF; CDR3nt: TGCGCCAGCAGCCAAGAAGGAGGGAGGGCCCAGTTCTTC
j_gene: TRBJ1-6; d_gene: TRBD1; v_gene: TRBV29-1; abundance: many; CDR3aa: CSASTGTDKSPLHF; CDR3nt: TGCAGCGCAAGCACCGGGACAGATAAGTCACCCCTCCACTTT
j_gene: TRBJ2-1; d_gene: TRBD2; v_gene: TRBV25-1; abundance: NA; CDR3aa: CASTLVGTSGNEQFF; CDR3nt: TGTGCCAGCACCCTAGTGGGGACTAGCGGTAATGAGCAGTTCTTC
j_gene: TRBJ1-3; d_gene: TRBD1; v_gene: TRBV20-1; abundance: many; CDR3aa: CSARTGWENTIYF; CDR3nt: TGCAGTGCTAGGACAGGGTGGGAGAACACCATATATTTT
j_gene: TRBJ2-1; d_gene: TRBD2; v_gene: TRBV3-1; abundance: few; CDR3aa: CAFTPAGGSGSSYNEQFF; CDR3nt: TGTGCCTTCACCCCCGCGGGAGGTAGCGGGAGTTCCTACAATGAGCAGTTCTTC
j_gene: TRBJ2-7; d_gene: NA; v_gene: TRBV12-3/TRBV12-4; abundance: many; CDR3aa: CASTLRDGENSEQYF; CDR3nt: TGTGCCAGCACCCTCCGGGACGGGGAGAATTCCGAGCAGTACTTC
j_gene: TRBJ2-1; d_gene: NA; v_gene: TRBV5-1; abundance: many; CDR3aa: CASGLVDSNNEQFF; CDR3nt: TGCGCCAGCGGACTTGTTGACTCCAACAATGAGCAGTTCTTC
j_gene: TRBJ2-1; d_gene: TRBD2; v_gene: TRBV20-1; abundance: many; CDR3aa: CSAIRELAPYNEQFF; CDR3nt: TGCAGTGCTATAAGGGAACTAGCGCCGTACAATGAGCAGTTCTTC
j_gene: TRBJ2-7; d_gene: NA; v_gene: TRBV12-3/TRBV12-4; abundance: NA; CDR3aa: CASMTVSYEQYF; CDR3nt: TGTGCCAGCATGACAGTCTCCTACGAGCAGTACTTC
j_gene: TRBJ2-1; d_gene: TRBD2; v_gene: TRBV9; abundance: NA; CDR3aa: CASSVSIGGEDEQFF; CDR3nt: TGTGCCAGCAGCGTATCAATCGGGGGGGAGGATGAGCAGTTCTTC
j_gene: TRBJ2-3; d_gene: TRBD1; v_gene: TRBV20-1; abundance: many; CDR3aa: CSARTGTGGTDTQYF; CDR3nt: TGCAGTGCTAGAACAGGAACAGGGGGCACAGATACGCAGTATTTT
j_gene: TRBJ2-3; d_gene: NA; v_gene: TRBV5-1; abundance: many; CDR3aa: CASSLAGVGTDTQYF; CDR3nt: TGCGCCAGCAGCTTGGCGGGGGTCGGGACAGATACGCAGTATTTT
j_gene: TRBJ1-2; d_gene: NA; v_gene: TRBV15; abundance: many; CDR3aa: CATSRDRGVPRGQNYGYTF; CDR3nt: TGTGCCACCAGCAGAGATCGAGGTGTTCCCAGGGGACAAAACTATGGCTACACCTTC
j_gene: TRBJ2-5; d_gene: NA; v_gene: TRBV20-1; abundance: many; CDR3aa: CSAWRQQQETQYF; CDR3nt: TGCAGTGCTTGGCGACAGCAACAAGAGACCCAGTACTTC